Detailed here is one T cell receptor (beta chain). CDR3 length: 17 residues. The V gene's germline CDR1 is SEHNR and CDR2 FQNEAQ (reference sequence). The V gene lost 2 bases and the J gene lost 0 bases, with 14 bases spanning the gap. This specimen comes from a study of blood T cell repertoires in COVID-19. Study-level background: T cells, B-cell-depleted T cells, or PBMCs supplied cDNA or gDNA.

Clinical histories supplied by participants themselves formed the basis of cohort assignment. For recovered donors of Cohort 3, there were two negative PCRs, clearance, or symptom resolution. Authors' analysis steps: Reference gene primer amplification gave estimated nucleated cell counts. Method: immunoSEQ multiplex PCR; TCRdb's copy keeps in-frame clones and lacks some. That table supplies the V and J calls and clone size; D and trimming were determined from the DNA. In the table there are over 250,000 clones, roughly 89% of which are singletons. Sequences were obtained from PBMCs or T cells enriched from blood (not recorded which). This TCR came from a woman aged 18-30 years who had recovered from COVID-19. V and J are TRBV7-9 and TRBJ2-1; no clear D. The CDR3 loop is CASSLLKRSSSYNEQFF. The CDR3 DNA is TGTGCCAGCAGCTTATTAAAGCGCTCGAGCTCCTACAATGAGCAGTTCTTC.